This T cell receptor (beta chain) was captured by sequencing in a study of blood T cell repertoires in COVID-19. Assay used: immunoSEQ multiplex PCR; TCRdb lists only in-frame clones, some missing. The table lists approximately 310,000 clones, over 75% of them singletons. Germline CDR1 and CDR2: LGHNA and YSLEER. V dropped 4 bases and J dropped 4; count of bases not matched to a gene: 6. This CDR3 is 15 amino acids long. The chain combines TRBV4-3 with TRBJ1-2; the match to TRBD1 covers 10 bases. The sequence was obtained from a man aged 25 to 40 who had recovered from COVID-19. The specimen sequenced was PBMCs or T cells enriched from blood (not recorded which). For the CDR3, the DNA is TGCGCCAGCAGCCCGCCGACAGGGGGCGGCTATGGCTACACCTTC. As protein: CASSPPTGGGYGYTF.